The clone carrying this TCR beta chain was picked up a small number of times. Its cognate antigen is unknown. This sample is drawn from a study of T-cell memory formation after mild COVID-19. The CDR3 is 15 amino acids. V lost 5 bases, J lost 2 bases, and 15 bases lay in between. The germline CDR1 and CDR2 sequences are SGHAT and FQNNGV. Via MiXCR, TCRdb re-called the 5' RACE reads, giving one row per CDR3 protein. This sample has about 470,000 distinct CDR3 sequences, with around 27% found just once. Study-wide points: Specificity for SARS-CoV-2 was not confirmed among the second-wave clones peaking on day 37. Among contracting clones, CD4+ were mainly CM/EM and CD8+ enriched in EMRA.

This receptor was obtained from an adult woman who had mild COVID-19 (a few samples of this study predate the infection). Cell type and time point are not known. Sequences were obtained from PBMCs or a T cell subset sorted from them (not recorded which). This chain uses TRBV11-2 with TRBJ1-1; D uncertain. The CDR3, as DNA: TGTGCCAGCAGCCCCCGGTTACAGAGAAACACTGAAGCTTTCTTT. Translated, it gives CASSPRLQRNTEAFF.